This TCR beta chain was captured by sequencing in a study of CD8 T cells in ankylosing spondylitis. Overall study findings and caveats: Within ankylosing spondylitis blood, a TCR beta motif made up of under 10 highly homologous variants appeared to be characteristic.

This clonotype was observed at least ten times. The target antigen is unknown. Libraries for TCR beta were made by quantitative 5'-RACE with molecular barcodes. TCRdb processed the 5' RACE reads anew with MiXCR; each CDR3 protein has one entry. The profile shows roughly 440,000 distinct CDR3 sequences, 17% of them singletons. The germline V gene encodes CDR1 SQVTM and CDR2 ANQGSEA. The CDR3 is made up of 11 amino acids. V lost 8 bases to trimming and J lost 6 bases, with 14 bases between them. The sample taken for sequencing was blood, either unsorted or a sorted T cell fraction (not recorded which). This TCR was sampled from a male donor with ankylosing spondylitis. The chain uses TRBV29-1 and TRBJ2-7; the D gene is possibly TRBD2 (5 bases). In DNA, the CDR3 is TGCAGCACCAGTGAAGGGAGCGAGCAGTACTTC. It codes for CSTSEGSEQYF.